The 22 T cell receptor beta chains listed next were all sequenced from one sample in a study of follicular helper T cells after annual influenza vaccination. Sample time point: 2015-2016 season, pre-vaccination. Clones were sequenced by immunoSEQ multiplex PCR, and TCRdb holds only the in-frame ones, with some missing. Here the sample spans about 12,000 clones, 70% to 80% being singletons. The material was CXCR5+ CD38- circulating T follicular helper cells from blood, obtained on the day of influenza vaccination. Described subset: circulating Tfh, non-naive CD4+CXCR5+PD-1+ (ICOS+CD38+ or ICOS-CD38-). These receptors were taken from an adult who received the influenza vaccine.

This clone showed up just once. This chain links TRBV5-5 with TRBJ1-1; D is undetermined. The V gene lost 4 bases and the J gene lost 1 base, with 11 bases spanning the gap. The CDR3 is made up of 14 amino acids. CDR1 is SGHKS, CDR2 YYEKEE, per germline (reference sequence). CDR3 nucleotide sequence: TGTGCCAGCAGCCGCCGGGCCCCGAACACTGAAGCTTTCTTT. Encoded protein: CASSRRAPNTEAFF.

The V call is TRBV23-1, the J call TRBJ2-6; unclear D gene. TRBV23-1 qualifies as an ORF whose function is uncertain. This CDR3 spans 18 amino acids. Between the trimmed V and J ends, which lost 5 bases and 5 bases, there was a span of 22 bases. DNA of the CDR3: TGCGCCAGCAGTTTACTTCATACGCAACAAAGTCGGGCCAACGTCCTGACTTTC. The encoded protein is CASSLLHTQQSRANVLTF.

The chain uses TRBV28 and TRBJ2-2, with D possibly being TRBD1 (7 bases). Germline-derived CDR1 and CDR2 are MDHEN and SYDVKM. Trimming stripped 8 bases from V and 0 bases from J, with 13 bases between. This CDR3 has 15 amino acids. The CDR3 sequence is CASRSGGTNTGELFF. The DNA for the CDR3 is TGTGCCAGCCGATCAGGGGGGACGAACACCGGGGAGCTGTTTTTT.

V usage is TRBV7-9 and J usage is TRBJ1-5; 9 positions match TRBD1. From germline, CDR1 is SEHNR and CDR2 FQNEAQ (reference sequence). V lost 5 bases and J lost 2; bases outside the gene matches: 13. CDR3 size: 18 residues. The CDR3 region has the DNA TGTGCCAGCAGCCGAACTTGGGACAGGGAGGTGGGCAATCAGCCCCAGCATTTT. This sequence encodes CASSRTWDREVGNQPQHF.

The rearrangement links TRBV7-2 to TRBJ2-7, with 8 bases lining up with TRBD2. Unmatched junction bases numbered 10, after V lost 5 bases and J lost 4 bases. Germline V lookup: CDR1 SGHTA, CDR2 FQGNSA. The CDR3 loop spans 15 amino acids. The CDR3 here is CASSPRGSGVYEQYF. In nucleotides, the CDR3 is TGTGCCAGCAGCCCACGTGGTAGCGGGGTGTACGAGCAGTACTTC.

The chain has TRBV5-1 and TRBJ2-1, with TRBD1 identical over 7 bases. Germline loops: CDR1 SGHRS, CDR2 YFSETQ. This CDR3 has 18 amino acids. Trimming took 4 bases from V and 7 from J; bases not matched to a gene: 20. In DNA, the CDR3 is TGCGCCAGCAGCCCCGTTCCGCTGCAGACAGGGATGGAGAATGAGCAGTTCTTC. It codes for CASSPVPLQTGMENEQFF.

The chain combines TRBV18 with TRBJ1-1; 9 nucleotides line up with TRBD1. This CDR3 contains 17 residues. Germline V gives CDR1 KGHSH, CDR2 LQKENI. V gave up 2 bases and J gave up 1 base; unmatched junction bases: 8. The CDR3 spells CASSPTGTGRGNTEAFF. In nucleotides, the CDR3 is TGTGCCAGCTCACCAACCGGGACAGGGCGGGGGAACACTGAAGCTTTCTTT.

This clone showed up just once. The genes are TRBV29-1 and TRBJ1-1, with D tentatively TRBD1 (6 bases). CDR1 SQVTM and CDR2 ANQGSEA come from the germline V gene. The CDR3 totals 14 residues. The ends were cut back, 3 bases at V and 5 bases at J, with 16 bases in the middle. In nucleotides, the CDR3 is TGCAGCGTTGAGGCCGGGACACTGGGGACTGAAGCTTTCTTT. Translating it yields CSVEAGTLGTEAFF.

The gene calls are TRBV7-2 and TRBJ2-7; D is perhaps TRBD2 (6 bases). The CDR3 has 13 residues. Trimming removed 1 base at V and 3 bases at J, with 7 bases between. The germline V gene has CDR1 SGHTA and CDR2 FQGNSA. The DNA of the CDR3 is TGTGCCAGCAGCTTAGGGGGGGACTACGAGCAGTACTTC. Protein product: CASSLGGDYEQYF.

The V call is TRBV2, the J call TRBJ2-5; TRBD2 is a possible D gene (5 bases). The V and J ends lost 6 bases and 7 bases respectively, with 12 bases between them. Germline-derived CDR1 and CDR2 are SNHLY and FYNNEI. The CDR3 totals 12 residues. The CDR3 here is CASRPGTGTQYF. DNA for the CDR3: TGTGCCAGCAGACCGGGAACGGGGACCCAGTACTTC. Full variable domain (outside the CDR3, taken from reference TRBV2 and TRBJ2-5): EPEVTQTPSHQVTQMGQEVILRCVPISNHLYFYWYRQILGQKVEFLVSFYNNEISEKSEIFDDQFSVERPDGSNFTLKIRSTKLEDSAMYFCASRPGTGTQYFGPGTRLLVL.

The V gene is TRBV19, the J gene TRBJ2-2; D possibly uses TRBD1 or TRBD2 (5 bases each). The V end was cut by 0 bases, the J end by 4 bases, with 9 bases between. The CDR3 loop spans 15 amino acids. Germline V lookup: CDR1 LNHDA, CDR2 SQIVND (reference sequence). The DNA for the CDR3 is TGTGCCAGTAGTATAGACAGGGCGGGCACCGGGGAGCTGTTTTTT. Protein: CASSIDRAGTGELFF. Combining the CDR3 with reference TRBV19 and TRBJ2-2 gives the whole variable domain DGGITQSPKYLFRKEGQNVTLSCEQNLNHDAMYWYRQDPGQGLRLIYYSQIVNDFQKGDIAEGYSVSREKKESFPLTVTSAQKNPTAFYLCASSIDRAGTGELFFGEGSRLTVL.

The chain combines TRBV7-6 with TRBJ1-5; D uncertain. V was clipped by 5 bases and J by 7 bases, with 18 bases between them. The CDR3 has 15 residues. Germline V lookup: CDR1 SGHVS, CDR2 FNYEAQ. The CDR3 reads CASSEGPGEGQPQHF. The CDR3 coding sequence is TGTGCCAGCAGCGAAGGCCCCGGGGAGGGACAGCCCCAGCATTTT.

The chain carries TRBV19 and TRBJ1-5; D call uncertain. The CDR3 runs 13 residues. The V end was cut by 0 bases, the J end by 5 bases, with 5 bases between. Germline loops: CDR1 LNHDA, CDR2 SQIVND (reference sequence). The CDR3, as DNA: TGTGCCAGTAGTATAGATACGGATCAGCCCCAGCATTTT. The encoded protein is CASSIDTDQPQHF. Full variable domain (remainder filled in from reference TRBV19 and TRBJ1-5): DGGITQSPKYLFRKEGQNVTLSCEQNLNHDAMYWYRQDPGQGLRLIYYSQIVNDFQKGDIAEGYSVSREKKESFPLTVTSAQKNPTAFYLCASSIDTDQPQHFGDGTRLSIL.

V usage is TRBV18 and J usage is TRBJ1-4; 7 bases align to TRBD1. CDR1 and CDR2 from the germline V gene are KGHSH and LQKENI. CDR3 length: 15 amino acids. J gave up 8 bases and V 2 bases, and 8 bases lay outside the gene matches. This CDR3 is CASSPETGAGEKLFF. As DNA, the CDR3 is TGTGCCAGCTCACCAGAAACAGGGGCAGGGGAAAAACTGTTTTTT.

This chain links TRBV5-1 with TRBJ2-7, with TRBD2 matching 9 bases. V shed 4 bases, J shed 2 bases, and the junction held 7 bases outside the gene matches. The germline V gene has CDR1 SGHRS and CDR2 YFSETQ. The CDR3 length is 15 residues. The CDR3 DNA reads as TGCGCCAGCAGCCTACAGGCGGGGGGGGCCTACGAGCAGTACTTC. This sequence encodes CASSLQAGGAYEQYF.

CDR3 nucleotides: TGTGCCAGCAGTTACTCAGGCCATAACACCGGGGAGCTGTTTTTT. Its translation: CASSYSGHNTGELFF. This sequence joins TRBV6-5 and TRBJ2-2, with D unresolved. The CDR3 runs 15 residues. CDR1 and CDR2 (germline): MNHEY, SVGAGI. V lost 0 bases to trimming and J lost 2 bases, with 7 bases between them.

This clone came up once. The chain couples TRBV19 to TRBJ1-1, with TRBD1 matching 10 bases. Germline loops: CDR1 LNHDA, CDR2 SQIVND (reference sequence). J gave up 5 bases and V 6 bases, and 12 bases lay outside the gene matches. The CDR3 loop spans 16 amino acids. The CDR3 protein is CASRKSGQGPGTEAFF. The DNA of the CDR3 is TGTGCCAGTAGGAAATCGGGACAGGGGCCAGGAACTGAAGCTTTCTTT.

The rearrangement joins TRBV2 to TRBJ2-5, with D perhaps assigned TRBD1 or TRBD2 (6 bases each). The germline gives CDR1 SNHLY, CDR2 FYNNEI. CDR3 length equals 15 residues. Trimming cost V 6 bases and J 4 bases, with 18 bases left between them. The CDR3 DNA reads TGTGCCAGCAGCGGGGGAACAGGGTTACTAGAGACCCAGTACTTC. This encodes CASSGGTGLLETQYF.

This clone came up a few times. The J gene is TRBJ2-7, the V gene TRBV14, with 7 positions matching TRBD2. The ends lost 3 bases at V and 3 bases at J; junction bases unmatched: 11. CDR1 is SGHDN and CDR2 is FVKESK in the germline V gene. The CDR3 sequence is 16 residues long. Here the CDR3 reads CASSQVRGGTYYEQYF. The CDR3 bases are TGTGCCAGCAGCCAGGTCCGCGGGGGAACTTACTACGAGCAGTACTTC.

The V gene is TRBV7-2, the J gene TRBJ1-1; D gene unclear. This CDR3 comprises 12 residues. Germline CDR1 SGHTA, CDR2 FQGNSA. The germline V and J ends were trimmed by 5 bases and 6 bases, with 10 bases remaining between them. The CDR3 is CASSPRFAEAFF. The CDR3 DNA is TGTGCCAGCAGCCCCCGGTTCGCTGAAGCTTTCTTT.

The rearrangement uses TRBV7-2 and TRBJ2-5; 9 nucleotides agree with TRBD2. Germline V CDR1 and CDR2: SGHTA, FQGNSA. The CDR3 covers 17 residues. V was pared by 0 bases and J by 2 bases, with 7 bases of the junction left unmatched. CDR3 DNA sequence: TGTGCCAGCAGCTTAGCAGGCGGTAGCGGGGGACAAGAGACCCAGTACTTC. Residues: CASSLAGGSGGQETQYF. The full variable domain, completed using reference TRBV7-2 and TRBJ2-5, is GAGVSQSPSNKVTEKGKDVELRCDPISGHTALYWYRQSLGQGLEFLIYFQGNSAPDKSGLPSDRFSAERTGGSVSTLTIQRTQQEDSAVYLCASSLAGGSGGQETQYFGPGTRLLVL.

This chain links TRBV9 with TRBJ1-2; no reliable D call. Germline V CDR1 and CDR2: SGDLS, YYNGEE. The V end lost 0 bases, the J end lost 5 bases, and 8 bases lay between the germline ends. This CDR3 spans 13 amino acids. CDR3 sequence (DNA): TGTGCCAGCAGCGTAGTGAATGAGTATGGCTACACCTTC. The encoded protein is CASSVVNEYGYTF.